The 24 T cell receptor beta chains below come from one sample, sequenced in a study of blood T cell repertoires in COVID-19. The protocol was immunoSEQ multiplex PCR, while the TCRdb copy is restricted to in-frame clones and leaves out a portion. The repertoire consists of approximately 90,000 clones, with roughly 80% occurring once and the leading ten covering 20% to 30%. Material for sequencing was peripheral blood. The origin of the receptors is an older man with active or convalescent COVID-19.

V is TRBV2 and J is TRBJ1-2; 7 nucleotides align to TRBD1. The germline CDR1 and CDR2 sequences are SNHLY and FYNNEI. Trimming cost V 7 bases and J 4 bases; bases outside gene matches: 9. This CDR3 is built from 14 residues. CDR3 loop: CASNNRGASYGYTF. The CDR3 DNA reads as TGTGCCAGCAATAACAGGGGCGCTTCCTATGGCTACACCTTC.

The genes are TRBV27 and TRBJ2-1; maybe TRBD2 (6 bases). The CDR3 runs to 13 residues. V shed 8 bases and J shed 10 bases, with 18 bases lying between them. Germline loops: CDR1 MNHEY, CDR2 SMNVEV (reference sequence). The CDR3 here is CASGSIRGAEQFF. The CDR3, as DNA: TGTGCCAGCGGATCGATACGCGGGGCCGAGCAGTTCTTC.

This chain uses TRBV6-5 with TRBJ1-1, with TRBD1 as a possible D gene (6 bases). Trimming shortened V by 0 bases and J by 7 bases, and 6 bases separated the two germline ends. Germline CDR1 and CDR2: MNHEY and SVGAGI. The CDR3 consists of 12 residues. This CDR3 reads CASSYSGGEAFF. CDR3 sequence (DNA): TGTGCCAGCAGTTACTCAGGGGGTGAAGCTTTCTTT.

The V gene is TRBV11-3, the J gene TRBJ2-3; no reliable D call. CDR3 length equals 15 residues. Per the germline V gene, CDR1 is SGHNT and CDR2 is YENEEA. V was cut by 1 base and J by 4 bases, with 12 bases left in between. CDR3 sequence: CASSLVPGSSDTQYF. CDR3 nucleotides: TGTGCCAGCAGCTTAGTTCCAGGTTCATCAGATACGCAGTATTTT.

The gene calls are TRBV6-5 and TRBJ1-6; weak D call: TRBD1 (5 bases). V lost 4 bases, J lost 8 bases, and 18 bases lay in between. The CDR3 totals 16 residues. Germline V gene sequence: CDR1 MNHEY, CDR2 SVGAGI. In nucleotides, the CDR3 is TGTGCCAGCAGTTCCCTGGCGGGACGGCGGGATTCACCCCTCCACTTT. As protein: CASSSLAGRRDSPLHF.

This clone was detected a few times. The J gene is TRBJ1-4, the V gene TRBV19; 9 bases fit TRBD1. The CDR3 spans 16 residues. V lost 8 bases, J lost 10 bases, and 17 bases stayed unmatched. Germline V lookup: CDR1 LNHDA, CDR2 SQIVND (reference sequence). CDR3: CASSQERTGGGGKLFF. CDR3 bases: TGTGCCAGTTCCCAGGAGCGAACAGGGGGCGGTGGAAAACTGTTTTTT. Full variable domain (outside the CDR3, taken from reference TRBV19 and TRBJ1-4): DGGITQSPKYLFRKEGQNVTLSCEQNLNHDAMYWYRQDPGQGLRLIYYSQIVNDFQKGDIAEGYSVSREKKESFPLTVTSAQKNPTAFYLCASSQERTGGGGKLFFGSGTQLSVL.

V and J are TRBV27 and TRBJ2-6; TRBD1 matches 7 bases. After removal of 6 bases from V and 1 base from J, the junction contained 9 bases not matched to a gene. The CDR3 contains 17 residues. From germline, CDR1 is MNHEY and CDR2 SMNVEV (reference sequence). The CDR3 nucleotides read TGTGCCAGCAGGCAAGGACAGGCAGGTTCTGGGGCCAACGTCCTGACTTTC. Its protein product is CASRQGQAGSGANVLTF.

In DNA form, the CDR3 reads TGTGCCAGCAGGTGGGGGGTCCGCACTGAAGCTTTCTTT. It specifies CASRWGVRTEAFF. The rearrangement uses TRBV6-5 and TRBJ1-1; the D gene is possibly TRBD1 (5 bases). The CDR3 extends over 13 amino acids. Deletions cut 6 bases from V and 4 bases from J, with 12 bases between. Looked up from germline, CDR1 is MNHEY and CDR2 is SVGAGI.

The CDR3 is CASSLTGGEADTQYF. DNA of the CDR3: TGCGCCAGCAGCCTGACAGGGGGGGAAGCAGATACGCAGTATTTT. J is TRBJ2-3 and V is TRBV5-1, with 9 bases that match TRBD1. Looked up from germline, CDR1 is SGHRS and CDR2 is YFSETQ. V shed 4 bases and J 4 bases; nucleotides not matched to a gene: 7. CDR3 size: 15 residues.

The rearrangement links TRBV5-1 to TRBJ1-2, with 8 bases fitting TRBD1. CDR1 is SGHRS, CDR2 YFSETQ, per germline. The CDR3 is 14 amino acids. J gave up 3 bases and V 3 bases, and 4 bases lay outside the gene matches. The CDR3 here is CASSSTGGDYGYTF. CDR3 DNA: TGCGCCAGCAGCTCAACAGGGGGGGACTATGGCTACACCTTC.

The chain carries TRBV9 and TRBJ1-1, with a possible D match to TRBD1 (5 bases). The CDR3 length is 16 residues. The V gene lost 4 bases and the J gene lost 1 base, with 17 bases spanning the gap. Germline CDR1 reads SGDLS; CDR2 reads YYNGEE. CDR3 DNA sequence: TGTGCCAGCAGCCCGCGCGCAGGGAGGGGGAACACTGAAGCTTTCTTT. Translated: CASSPRAGRGNTEAFF.

This chain joins TRBV7-8 and TRBJ1-4; D not resolved. Trimming removed 6 bases at V and 7 bases at J, with 15 bases between. The CDR3 runs to 14 residues. Germline CDR1 and CDR2: SGHVS and FQNEAQ. The CDR3 region is CASRAYGEGEKLFF. CDR3 DNA sequence: TGTGCCAGCAGGGCTTATGGGGAGGGTGAAAAACTGTTTTTT.

The chain has TRBV21-1 and TRBJ2-1; TRBD1, the D gene given by the table, was not confirmed from the DNA. TRBV21-1 is flagged as a pseudogene. The CDR3 totals 15 residues. The CDR3 region is CASRRTGVSYNEQFF. CDR3 DNA: TGTGCCAGCAGAAGGACAGGCGTCTCCTACAATGAGCAGTTCTTC.

The chain links TRBV18 to TRBJ1-1; perhaps TRBD1 as D (5 bases). V was pared by 4 bases and J by 3 bases, with 15 bases between. Germline-derived CDR1 and CDR2 are KGHSH and LQKENI. CDR3 size: 15 residues. DNA for the CDR3: TGTGCCAGCTCACTACGACAGCTAGGGGACACTGAAGCTTTCTTT. Amino acids: CASSLRQLGDTEAFF.

This sequence joins TRBV10-3 and TRBJ1-1; 7 nucleotides align to TRBD1. V lost 4 bases, J lost 4 bases, and 9 bases stayed unmatched. The CDR3 has 15 amino acids. Germline V gives CDR1 ENHRY, CDR2 SYGVKD. CDR3 loop: CAISGPQGVITEAFF. The CDR3 bases are TGTGCCATCAGTGGCCCTCAGGGGGTAATCACTGAAGCTTTCTTT.

The chain recombines TRBV19 with TRBJ1-5, with TRBD1 as a possible D gene (5 bases). The CDR3 runs to 21 residues. The germline gives CDR1 LNHDA, CDR2 SQIVND (reference sequence). The ends were cut back, 4 bases at V and 2 bases at J, with 30 bases in the middle. The CDR3, as DNA: TGTGCCAGTAGTACAACGTCCGGGACTAGTCCTTCAAGGGGTGGCAATCAGCCCCAGCATTTT. Its translation: CASSTTSGTSPSRGGNQPQHF.

V is TRBV5-4 and J is TRBJ2-7; D might be TRBD2 (5 bases). Between the trimmed V and J ends, which lost 0 bases and 0 bases, there was a span of 7 bases. Germline lookup yields CDR1 SGHNT and CDR2 YYREEE (reference sequence). The CDR3 sequence is 14 residues long. The CDR3 DNA sequence: TGTGCCAGCAGCTTGGGGGAGAGCTCCTACGAGCAGTACTTC. It translates to CASSLGESSYEQYF.

The chain combines TRBV30 with TRBJ1-6; TRBD1 is a possible D gene (6 bases). With 2 bases removed from V and 2 bases from J, the gap between germline ends came to 13 bases. The CDR3 contains 16 residues. Per germline, CDR1 GTSNPN and CDR2 SVGIG (reference sequence). CDR3 nucleotide sequence: TGTGCCTGGAGTTCGGTCAGGGGCGCCTATAATTCACCCCTCCACTTT. This codes for CAWSSVRGAYNSPLHF.

This clone was recorded a few times. This chain connects TRBV28 to TRBJ1-5; 9 bases align to TRBD1. Germline assignment: CDR1 MDHEN and CDR2 SYDVKM. Trimming cost V 6 bases and J 0 bases; bases outside gene matches: 3. This CDR3 has 15 amino acids. The CDR3 nucleotides read TGTGCCAGCAGGCGACAGGGGGGTAGCAATCAGCCCCAGCATTTT. It yields the protein CASRRQGGSNQPQHF.

This chain uses TRBV7-9 with TRBJ1-1, with D uncertain. The CDR3 has 15 residues. V lost 4 bases and J lost 6, with 18 bases in between. In germline, CDR1 is SEHNR, CDR2 FQNEAQ (reference sequence). The CDR3 region is CASSYLGQEGAEAFF. DNA for the CDR3: TGTGCCAGCAGCTACCTTGGGCAGGAGGGAGCTGAAGCTTTCTTT.

CDR3 coding DNA: TGTGCCAGCAGCCCGGCACAGGGGGATGCGAGTGGCTACACCTTC. Encoded protein: CASSPAQGDASGYTF. The chain uses TRBV7-9 and TRBJ1-2; TRBD1 matches at 8 bases. Germline V gene data show CDR1 as SEHNR and CDR2 as FQNEAQ (reference sequence). Trimming took 5 bases from V and 7 from J; bases not matched to a gene: 12. CDR3 length: 15 amino acids.

The chain combines TRBV21-1 with TRBJ2-2; the table calls TRBD1, which could not be checked here. TRBV21-1 is assigned pseudogene status. The CDR3 sequence is 15 residues long. CDR3 sequence (DNA): TGTGCCAGCAAGAAGGACAGGGGTAACACCGGGGAGCTGTTTTTT. Protein: CASKKDRGNTGELFF.

The V gene is TRBV5-1, the J gene TRBJ1-3, with 7 bases fitting TRBD1. There are 17 residues in the CDR3. J gave up 0 bases and V 4 bases, and 10 bases lay outside the gene matches. Per the germline V gene, CDR1 is SGHRS and CDR2 is YFSETQ. The DNA of the CDR3 is TGCGCCAGCAGCGAGACCGGACAGGCGCCCTCTGGAAACACCATATATTTT. Residues: CASSETGQAPSGNTIYF.

The sample holds one count of this clone. The chain carries TRBV7-2 and TRBJ1-1; the match to TRBD1 covers 7 bases. This CDR3 has 16 residues. V lost 2 bases to trimming and J lost 2 bases; unmatched junction nucleotides: 8. The V gene's germline CDR1 is SGHTA and CDR2 FQGNSA. Here the CDR3 reads CASSLPFGTANTEAFF. The CDR3 DNA follows: TGTGCCAGCAGCTTACCCTTCGGGACAGCAAACACTGAAGCTTTCTTT.